The clone carrying this T cell receptor beta chain was seen only a few times. Antigen: not known. This entry belongs to a study of cytomegalovirus exposure and HLA in healthy donors. Overall study: A prior study identified 90 million to 120 million unique TCR beta sequences from about 200 million T cells. Study outcomes and limitations: A missense variant in DCLRE1C was later tied to TCR beta V- and J-gene trimming. Many donors shared some public TCRs, even though most TCR sequences were rare.

PCR employed 60 Vbeta and 13 Jbeta primers. Libraries were prepared by immunoSEQ multiplex PCR; TCRdb keeps only in-frame clonotypes and omits some of them. The sample records about 110,000 clones, 65% to 80% being singletons. Healthy bone marrow donors formed the donor group. Germline V gene data show CDR1 as PRHDT and CDR2 as FYEKMQ (reference sequence). J lost 10 bases, V lost 5 bases, and 7 bases had no gene match. The CDR3 runs to 12 residues. This receptor was obtained from a young man in good health and CMV-seropositive. Sequencing was performed on PBMCs. The rearrangement uses TRBV13 and TRBJ1-2; TRBD1 matches at 7 bases. The CDR3 sequence is CASSRTGVDYTF. The CDR3 nucleotides are TGTGCCAGCAGCCGGACAGGAGTTGACTACACCTTC.